A selection of T cell receptor beta chains follows, all from one sample in a study of shared clonotypes between healthy human individuals. Measured with immunoSEQ multiplex PCR; TCRdb has only the in-frame clones, and not every one. The table includes about 1.5 million clones, 98% detected once. Sequencing was done on a sample of naive CD4+ T cells sorted from blood. Every receptor here comes from a man aged 30 to 39 in good health. Each CDR3 is given with its conserved first and last residue. Fields, in order: CDR3 protein, CDR3 DNA, J gene, V gene, clone size, D gene. The D gene is left open where the match is weak. Clone size appears in some rows only: once, few, many, or a class for an expanded clone.

CDR3aa: CASSHFSTGMRGYTF
CDR3nt: TGTGCCAGCAGCCACTTTTCGACAGGGATGCGTGGCTACACCTTC
j_gene: TRBJ1-2
v_gene: TRBV4-2
abundance: NA
d_gene: TRBD1

CDR3aa: CASSLVKVLGGYTF
CDR3nt: TGTGCCAGCAGCTTAGTCAAGGTCCTGGGCGGCTACACCTTC
j_gene: TRBJ1-2
v_gene: TRBV7-2
abundance: NA
d_gene: NA

CDR3aa: CASSFPAGGPKETQYF
CDR3nt: TGTGCCAGCAGCTTTCCAGCGGGAGGGCCGAAAGAGACCCAGTACTTC
j_gene: TRBJ2-5
v_gene: TRBV11-2
abundance: once
d_gene: TRBD2

CDR3aa: CASGQSKRELFF
CDR3nt: TGTGCCTCGGGACAGTCAAAGCGGGAGCTGTTTTTT
j_gene: TRBJ2-2
v_gene: TRBV30
abundance: NA
d_gene: TRBD1

CDR3aa: CASSFFELGTSTDTQYF
CDR3nt: TGTGCCAGCAGTTTTTTCGAGCTGGGGACTAGCACAGATACGCAGTATTTT
j_gene: TRBJ2-3
v_gene: TRBV28
abundance: NA
d_gene: NA

CDR3aa: CASRPKTGGHETQYF
CDR3nt: TGTGCCAGCAGGCCCAAGACAGGGGGCCATGAGACCCAGTACTTC
j_gene: TRBJ2-5
v_gene: TRBV11-2
abundance: NA
d_gene: TRBD1

CDR3aa: CASSMTSSMSYEQYF
CDR3nt: TGTGCCAGTAGTATGACTAGCTCTATGTCCTACGAGCAGTACTTC
j_gene: TRBJ2-7
v_gene: TRBV19
abundance: NA
d_gene: TRBD2

CDR3aa: CASTTGKPYGYTF
CDR3nt: TGTGCCAGCACTACAGGGAAACCCTATGGCTACACCTTC
j_gene: TRBJ1-2
v_gene: TRBV2
abundance: NA
d_gene: NA

CDR3aa: CASSASRAPYEQYF
CDR3nt: TGTGCCAGCAGCGCAAGCAGGGCCCCCTACGAGCAGTACTTC
j_gene: TRBJ2-7
v_gene: TRBV7-2
abundance: NA
d_gene: NA

CDR3aa: CASSPQGEYTEAFF
CDR3nt: TGTGCCAGCTCACCTCAGGGGGAATACACTGAAGCTTTCTTT
j_gene: TRBJ1-1
v_gene: TRBV18
abundance: NA
d_gene: TRBD1

CDR3aa: CASSYPNTDTQYF
CDR3nt: TGTGCCAGCAGTTACCCAAACACAGATACGCAGTATTTT
j_gene: TRBJ2-3
v_gene: TRBV6-6
abundance: NA
d_gene: NA

CDR3aa: CASSLASSNEQFF
CDR3nt: TGTGCCAGCAGCCTGGCCTCCTCCAATGAGCAGTTCTTC
j_gene: TRBJ2-1
v_gene: TRBV5-6
abundance: once
d_gene: NA

CDR3aa: CASKLAGRDEQYF
CDR3nt: TGTGCCAGCAAATTAGCGGGTAGGGACGAGCAGTACTTC
j_gene: TRBJ2-7
v_gene: TRBV28
abundance: NA
d_gene: TRBD2

CDR3aa: CASSPGTGDLPQHF
CDR3nt: TGCGCCAGCAGCCCAGGGACAGGGGACCTTCCCCAGCATTTT
j_gene: TRBJ1-5
v_gene: TRBV5-1
abundance: NA
d_gene: TRBD1

CDR3aa: CASSLGVAGGTDTQYF
CDR3nt: TGCGCCAGCAGCTTAGGGGTAGCGGGAGGCACAGATACGCAGTATTTT
j_gene: TRBJ2-3
v_gene: TRBV5-1
abundance: NA
d_gene: TRBD2

CDR3aa: CASSLFGWGPYEQYF
CDR3nt: TGTGCCAGCAGTCTTTTCGGATGGGGTCCCTACGAGCAGTACTTC
j_gene: TRBJ2-7
v_gene: TRBV28
abundance: NA
d_gene: NA

CDR3aa: CASSLGLGLTGELFF
CDR3nt: TGCGCCAGCAGCTTGGGTTTGGGGCTCACCGGGGAGCTGTTTTTT
j_gene: TRBJ2-2
v_gene: TRBV5-1
abundance: NA
d_gene: NA

CDR3aa: CASSLLGTGKETQYF
CDR3nt: TGTGCTAGCAGCTTACTCGGGACAGGGAAAGAGACCCAGTACTTC
j_gene: TRBJ2-5
v_gene: TRBV7-7
abundance: NA
d_gene: TRBD1

CDR3aa: CASGDTFLYEQYF
CDR3nt: TGTGCCAGCGGGGACACGTTCCTCTACGAGCAGTACTTC
j_gene: TRBJ2-7
v_gene: TRBV6-1
abundance: NA
d_gene: NA

CDR3aa: CASRSGPSYNEQFF
CDR3nt: TGTGCCAGCAGGAGCGGGCCCTCCTACAATGAGCAGTTCTTC
j_gene: TRBJ2-1
v_gene: TRBV28
abundance: NA
d_gene: NA

CDR3aa: CASSLLGASMNTEAFF
CDR3nt: TGTGCCAGCAGCTTGTTAGGGGCGAGCATGAACACTGAAGCTTTCTTT
j_gene: TRBJ1-1
v_gene: TRBV5-6
abundance: NA
d_gene: NA

CDR3aa: CASSRAAGGTSGPSYEQYF
CDR3nt: TGTGCCAGCAGCCGAGCGGCGGGGGGGACTAGCGGCCCTTCCTACGAGCAGTACTTC
j_gene: TRBJ2-7
v_gene: TRBV7-6
abundance: NA
d_gene: TRBD2

CDR3aa: CASSKASGEYEQYF
CDR3nt: TGTGCCAGTAGTAAAGCTAGCGGAGAATACGAGCAGTACTTC
j_gene: TRBJ2-7
v_gene: TRBV19
abundance: once
d_gene: TRBD2

CDR3aa: CASSLRGASNYGYTF
CDR3nt: TGTGCCAGCAGCTTGAGGGGCGCCAGTAACTATGGCTACACCTTC
j_gene: TRBJ1-2
v_gene: TRBV5-4
abundance: NA
d_gene: NA

CDR3aa: CSVEQFLSGRAGSYEQYF
CDR3nt: TGCAGCGTTGAGCAATTTCTTAGCGGGAGGGCGGGCTCCTACGAGCAGTACTTC
j_gene: TRBJ2-7
v_gene: TRBV29-1
abundance: NA
d_gene: TRBD2

CDR3aa: CASISGYGYTF
CDR3nt: TGTGCCAGCATTTCGGGCTATGGCTACACCTTC
j_gene: TRBJ1-2
v_gene: TRBV28
abundance: NA
d_gene: NA

CDR3aa: CASSPTGYGYTF
CDR3nt: TGTGCCAGCAGTCCAACAGGGTATGGCTACACCTTC
j_gene: TRBJ1-2
v_gene: TRBV6-5
abundance: NA
d_gene: NA

CDR3aa: CASKGRELLGYTF
CDR3nt: TGTGCCAGCAAGGGCAGGGAACTATTGGGCTACACCTTC
j_gene: TRBJ1-2
v_gene: TRBV27
abundance: NA
d_gene: NA

CDR3aa: CASSPLLGERWVYF
CDR3nt: TGTGCCAGCAGCCCCCTCCTAGGAGAACGATGGGTGTACTTC
j_gene: TRBJ2-7
v_gene: TRBV5-8
abundance: NA
d_gene: NA

CDR3aa: CASSPEQGPHQPQHF
CDR3nt: TGCGCCAGCAGCCCAGAACAGGGGCCCCATCAGCCCCAGCATTTT
j_gene: TRBJ1-5
v_gene: TRBV5-1
abundance: once
d_gene: TRBD1

CDR3aa: CASRKTGTGAEGQYF
CDR3nt: TGTGCCAGCAGAAAAACCGGGACAGGGGCCGAGGGGCAGTACTTC
j_gene: TRBJ2-7
v_gene: TRBV27
abundance: once
d_gene: TRBD1

CDR3aa: CASSPTVGATNEKLFF
CDR3nt: TGTGCCAGCAGCCCCACTGTAGGGGCAACTAATGAAAAACTGTTTTTT
j_gene: TRBJ1-4
v_gene: TRBV5-5
abundance: NA
d_gene: NA

CDR3aa: CSATLGGYTF
CDR3nt: TGCAGTGCCACGCTTGGTGGCTACACCTTC
j_gene: TRBJ1-2
v_gene: TRBV20-1
abundance: NA
d_gene: NA

CDR3aa: CASSVGREGFEQYF
CDR3nt: TGTGCCAGCAGCGTAGGTCGGGAGGGCTTCGAGCAGTACTTC
j_gene: TRBJ2-7
v_gene: TRBV9
abundance: NA
d_gene: TRBD2

CDR3aa: CASRVQGARNTEAFF
CDR3nt: TGTGCCAGCAGAGTTCAGGGGGCACGGAACACTGAAGCTTTCTTT
j_gene: TRBJ1-1
v_gene: TRBV2
abundance: NA
d_gene: TRBD1

CDR3aa: CAWSLWTGNYGYTF
CDR3nt: TGTGCCTGGAGTCTTTGGACGGGGAACTATGGCTACACCTTC
j_gene: TRBJ1-2
v_gene: TRBV30
abundance: NA
d_gene: NA

CDR3aa: CASSLRTGGKDTQYF
CDR3nt: TGTGCCAGCAGCTTGCGGACAGGGGGTAAGGATACGCAGTATTTT
j_gene: TRBJ2-3
v_gene: TRBV7-9
abundance: NA
d_gene: TRBD1

CDR3aa: CASVSGIFYGYTF
CDR3nt: TGTGCCAGCGTCTCAGGGATTTTCTATGGCTACACCTTC
j_gene: TRBJ1-2
v_gene: TRBV6-9
abundance: NA
d_gene: NA

CDR3aa: CASSELGRVSDTQYF
CDR3nt: TGCGCCAGCAGTGAGCTGGGTCGGGTGTCAGATACGCAGTATTTT
j_gene: TRBJ2-3
v_gene: TRBV10-2
abundance: NA
d_gene: NA

CDR3aa: CASKMASREQYF
CDR3nt: TGTGCCAGCAAAATGGCATCCCGCGAGCAGTACTTC
j_gene: TRBJ2-7
v_gene: TRBV6-1
abundance: once
d_gene: NA

CDR3aa: CASSPRGSSGSSRAYNEQFF
CDR3nt: TGTGCCAGTTCCCCTCGAGGGAGTAGCGGGAGCTCTAGGGCCTACAATGAGCAGTTCTTC
j_gene: TRBJ2-1
v_gene: TRBV19
abundance: NA
d_gene: TRBD2

CDR3aa: CASSLVGTRTYEQYF
CDR3nt: TGTGCCAGCAGTTTAGTCGGGACTAGAACCTACGAGCAGTACTTC
j_gene: TRBJ2-7
v_gene: TRBV28
abundance: NA
d_gene: TRBD2

CDR3aa: CASSLARGTSGRTDTQYF
CDR3nt: TGTGCCAGCAGCTTAGCGCGAGGGACTAGCGGGCGCACAGATACGCAGTATTTT
j_gene: TRBJ2-3
v_gene: TRBV7-2
abundance: NA
d_gene: TRBD2

CDR3aa: CASSLGGGPTGELFF
CDR3nt: TGTGCCAGCAGCCTGGGGGGGGGTCCCACCGGGGAGCTGTTTTTT
j_gene: TRBJ2-2
v_gene: TRBV6-6
abundance: NA
d_gene: TRBD2

CDR3aa: CASSSGGYTF
CDR3nt: TGTGCCAGCAGTTCTGGTGGCTACACCTTC
j_gene: TRBJ1-2
v_gene: TRBV28
abundance: NA
d_gene: NA

CDR3aa: CASSDKTGDGARPQHF
CDR3nt: TGTGCCAGCAGTGACAAGACAGGGGATGGGGCGAGGCCCCAGCATTTT
j_gene: TRBJ1-5
v_gene: TRBV6-1
abundance: NA
d_gene: TRBD1

CDR3aa: CASSIRRSAPEQYF
CDR3nt: TGTGCCAGTAGTATAAGGCGGTCAGCCCCCGAGCAGTACTTC
j_gene: TRBJ2-7
v_gene: TRBV19
abundance: NA
d_gene: NA

CDR3aa: CASSPLAGDAYNEQFF
CDR3nt: TGTGCCAGCAGCCCCCTAGCGGGAGATGCCTACAATGAGCAGTTCTTC
j_gene: TRBJ2-1
v_gene: TRBV14
abundance: NA
d_gene: TRBD2